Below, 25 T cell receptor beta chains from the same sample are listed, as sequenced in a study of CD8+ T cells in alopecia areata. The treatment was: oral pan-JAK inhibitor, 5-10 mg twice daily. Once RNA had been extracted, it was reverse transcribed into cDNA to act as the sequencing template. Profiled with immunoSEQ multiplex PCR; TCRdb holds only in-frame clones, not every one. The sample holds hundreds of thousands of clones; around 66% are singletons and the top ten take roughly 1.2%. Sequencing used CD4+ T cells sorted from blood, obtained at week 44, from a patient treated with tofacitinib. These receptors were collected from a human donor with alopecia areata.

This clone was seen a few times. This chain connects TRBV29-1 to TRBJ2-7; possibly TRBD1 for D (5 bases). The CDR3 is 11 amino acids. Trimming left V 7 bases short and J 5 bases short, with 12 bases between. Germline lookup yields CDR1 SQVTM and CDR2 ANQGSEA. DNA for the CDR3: TGCAGCGCTGATCAGGGAAACGAGCAGTACTTC. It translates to CSADQGNEQYF.

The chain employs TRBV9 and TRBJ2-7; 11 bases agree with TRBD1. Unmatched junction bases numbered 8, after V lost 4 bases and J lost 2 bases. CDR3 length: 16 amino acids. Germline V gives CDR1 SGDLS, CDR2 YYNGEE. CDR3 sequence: CASSLRPGQGAYEQYF. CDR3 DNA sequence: TGTGCCAGCAGCCTCCGACCGGGACAGGGGGCCTACGAGCAGTACTTC.

CDR3 DNA: TGTGCCAGTAGTTCAAGCCCCGCCGGTTCACCCCTCCACTTT. It specifies CASSSSPAGSPLHF. The chain employs TRBV19 and TRBJ1-6; no reliable D call. CDR3 length: 14 residues. Trimming shortened V by 5 bases and J by 9 bases, and 14 bases separated the two germline ends. Germline CDR1 reads LNHDA; CDR2 reads SQIVND (reference sequence).

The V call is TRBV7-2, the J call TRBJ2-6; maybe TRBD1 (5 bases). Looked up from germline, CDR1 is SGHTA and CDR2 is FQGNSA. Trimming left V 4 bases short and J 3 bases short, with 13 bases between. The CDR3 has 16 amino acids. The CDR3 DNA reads TGTGCCAGCAGCTCGGACACCCCTCTTGGGGCCAACGTCCTGACTTTC. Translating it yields CASSSDTPLGANVLTF.

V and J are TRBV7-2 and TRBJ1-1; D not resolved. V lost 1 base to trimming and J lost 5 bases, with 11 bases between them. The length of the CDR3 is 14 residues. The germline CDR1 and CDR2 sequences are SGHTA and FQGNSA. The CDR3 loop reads CASSLDLSKTEAFF. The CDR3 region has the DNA TGTGCCAGCAGCTTAGATTTGTCAAAGACTGAAGCTTTCTTT.

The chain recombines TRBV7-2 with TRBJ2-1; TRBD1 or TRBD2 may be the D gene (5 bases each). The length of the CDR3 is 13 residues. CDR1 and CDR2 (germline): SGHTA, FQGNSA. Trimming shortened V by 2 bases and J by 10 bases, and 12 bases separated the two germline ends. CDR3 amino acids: CASSLKGRQEQFF. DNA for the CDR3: TGTGCCAGCAGCTTAAAAGGGAGACAGGAGCAGTTCTTC.

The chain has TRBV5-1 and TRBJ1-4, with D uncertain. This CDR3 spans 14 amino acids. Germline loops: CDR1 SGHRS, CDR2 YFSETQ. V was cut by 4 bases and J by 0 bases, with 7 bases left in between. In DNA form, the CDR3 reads TGCGCCAGCAGCATCGAGCCAACTAATGAAAAACTGTTTTTT. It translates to CASSIEPTNEKLFF.

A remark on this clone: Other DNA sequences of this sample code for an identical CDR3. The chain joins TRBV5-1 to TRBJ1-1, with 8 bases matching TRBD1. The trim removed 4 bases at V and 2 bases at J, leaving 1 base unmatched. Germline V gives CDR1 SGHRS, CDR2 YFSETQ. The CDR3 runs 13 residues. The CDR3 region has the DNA TGCGCCAGCAGCGGACAGGGAAACACTGAAGCTTTCTTT. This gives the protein CASSGQGNTEAFF.

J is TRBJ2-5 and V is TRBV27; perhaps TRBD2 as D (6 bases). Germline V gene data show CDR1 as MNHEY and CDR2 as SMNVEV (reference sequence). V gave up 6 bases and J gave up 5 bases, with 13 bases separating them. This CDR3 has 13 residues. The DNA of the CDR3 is TGTGCCAGCAGACTTCGAGGAGGGGAGACCCAGTACTTC. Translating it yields CASRLRGGETQYF.

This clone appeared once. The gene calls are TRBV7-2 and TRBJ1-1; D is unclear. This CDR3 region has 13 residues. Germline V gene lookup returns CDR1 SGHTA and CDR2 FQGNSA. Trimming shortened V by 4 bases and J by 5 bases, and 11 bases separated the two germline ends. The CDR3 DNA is TGTGCCAGCAGCTGGCCGGTGGGTACTGAAGCTTTCTTT. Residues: CASSWPVGTEAFF. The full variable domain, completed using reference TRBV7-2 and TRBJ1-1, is GAGVSQSPSNKVTEKGKDVELRCDPISGHTALYWYRQSLGQGLEFLIYFQGNSAPDKSGLPSDRFSAERTGGSVSTLTIQRTQQEDSAVYLCASSWPVGTEAFFGQGTRLTVV.

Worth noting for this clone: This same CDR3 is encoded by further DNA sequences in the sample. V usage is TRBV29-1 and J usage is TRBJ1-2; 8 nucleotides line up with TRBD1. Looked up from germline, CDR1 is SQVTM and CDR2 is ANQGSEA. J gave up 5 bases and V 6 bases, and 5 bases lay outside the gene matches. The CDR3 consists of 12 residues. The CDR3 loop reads CSVDRGPYGYTF. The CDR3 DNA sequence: TGCAGCGTCGACAGGGGACCTTATGGCTACACCTTC.

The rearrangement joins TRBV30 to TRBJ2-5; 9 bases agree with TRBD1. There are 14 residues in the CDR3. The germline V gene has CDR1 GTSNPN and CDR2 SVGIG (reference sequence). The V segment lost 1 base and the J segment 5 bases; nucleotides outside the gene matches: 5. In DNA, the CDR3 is TGTGCCTGGAGTGCCACAGGGGGCGCGGAGACCCAGTACTTC. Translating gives CAWSATGGAETQYF.

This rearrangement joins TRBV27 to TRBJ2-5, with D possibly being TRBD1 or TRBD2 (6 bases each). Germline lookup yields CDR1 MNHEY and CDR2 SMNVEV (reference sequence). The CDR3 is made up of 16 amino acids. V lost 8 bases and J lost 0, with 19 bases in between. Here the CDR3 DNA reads TGTGCCAGCGCTCGGGGGCCAGTAGAGAACCAAGAGACCCAGTACTTC. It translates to CASARGPVENQETQYF.

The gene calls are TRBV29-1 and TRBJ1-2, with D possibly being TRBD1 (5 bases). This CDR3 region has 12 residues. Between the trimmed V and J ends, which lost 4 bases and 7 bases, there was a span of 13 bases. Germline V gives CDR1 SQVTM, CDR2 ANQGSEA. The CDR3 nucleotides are TGCAGCGTTGGGCAGGGACGGGGTGGCTACACCTTC. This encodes CSVGQGRGGYTF.

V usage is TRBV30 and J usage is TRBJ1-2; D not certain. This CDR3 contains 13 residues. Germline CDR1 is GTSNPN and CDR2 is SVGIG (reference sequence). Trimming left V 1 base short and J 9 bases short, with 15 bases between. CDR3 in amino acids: CAWSAADFGRYTF. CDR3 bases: TGTGCCTGGAGTGCCGCCGACTTTGGGCGCTACACCTTC.

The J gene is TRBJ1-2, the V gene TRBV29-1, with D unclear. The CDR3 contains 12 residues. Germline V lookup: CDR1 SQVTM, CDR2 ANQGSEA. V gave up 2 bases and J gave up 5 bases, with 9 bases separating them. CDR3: CSVERDGYGYTF. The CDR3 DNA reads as TGCAGCGTTGAAAGGGATGGTTATGGCTACACCTTC.

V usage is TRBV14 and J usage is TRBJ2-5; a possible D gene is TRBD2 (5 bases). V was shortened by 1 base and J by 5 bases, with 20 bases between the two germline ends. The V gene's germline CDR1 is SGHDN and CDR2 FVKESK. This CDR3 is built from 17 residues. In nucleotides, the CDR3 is TGTGCCAGCAGCCAAGGGGTTAGAGGCCGGGGATACGAGACCCAGTACTTC. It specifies CASSQGVRGRGYETQYF.

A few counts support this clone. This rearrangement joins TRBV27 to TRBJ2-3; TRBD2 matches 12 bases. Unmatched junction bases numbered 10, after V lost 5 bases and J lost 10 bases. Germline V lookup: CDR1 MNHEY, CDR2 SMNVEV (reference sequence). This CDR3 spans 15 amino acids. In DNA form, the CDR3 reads TGTGCCAGCAGTGAAAGGACTAGCGGGGCGGAGGCGCAGTATTTT. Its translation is CASSERTSGAEAQYF.

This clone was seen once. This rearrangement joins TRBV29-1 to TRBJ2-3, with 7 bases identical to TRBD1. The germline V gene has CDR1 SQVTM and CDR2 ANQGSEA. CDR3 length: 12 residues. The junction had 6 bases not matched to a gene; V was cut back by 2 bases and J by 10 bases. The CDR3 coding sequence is TGCAGCGTTGAACCGACCGGGACAGCGCAGTATTTT. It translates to CSVEPTGTAQYF.

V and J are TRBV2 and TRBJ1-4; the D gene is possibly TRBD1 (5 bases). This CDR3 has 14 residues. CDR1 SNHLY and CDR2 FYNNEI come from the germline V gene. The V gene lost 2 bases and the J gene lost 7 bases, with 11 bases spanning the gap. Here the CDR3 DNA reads TGTGCCAGCAGTGAATGGGGGAATCCTGAAAAACTGTTTTTT. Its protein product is CASSEWGNPEKLFF.

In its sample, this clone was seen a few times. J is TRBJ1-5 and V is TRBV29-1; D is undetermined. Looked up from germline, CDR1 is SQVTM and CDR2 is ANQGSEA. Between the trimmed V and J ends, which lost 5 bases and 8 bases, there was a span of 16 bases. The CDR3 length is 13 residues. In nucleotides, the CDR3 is TGCAGCGTTACTGGTGGCCCAACGGAGCCCCAGCATTTT. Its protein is CSVTGGPTEPQHF.

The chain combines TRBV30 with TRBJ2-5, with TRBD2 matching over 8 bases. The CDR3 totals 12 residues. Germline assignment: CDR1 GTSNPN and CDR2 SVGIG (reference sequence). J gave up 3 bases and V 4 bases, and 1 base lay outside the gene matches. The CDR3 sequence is CAWTGLEETQYF. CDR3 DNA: TGTGCCTGGACGGGACTAGAAGAGACCCAGTACTTC.

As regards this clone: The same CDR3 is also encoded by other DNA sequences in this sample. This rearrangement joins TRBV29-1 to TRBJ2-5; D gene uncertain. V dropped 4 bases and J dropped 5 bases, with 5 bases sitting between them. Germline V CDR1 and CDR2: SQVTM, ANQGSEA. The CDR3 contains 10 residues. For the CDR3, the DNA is TGCAGCGTTGGAGGCGAGACCCAGTACTTC. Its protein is CSVGGETQYF.

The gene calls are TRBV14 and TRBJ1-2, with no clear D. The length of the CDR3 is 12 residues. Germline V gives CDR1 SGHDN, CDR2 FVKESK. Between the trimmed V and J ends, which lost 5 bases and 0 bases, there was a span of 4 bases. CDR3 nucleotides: TGTGCCAGCAGCGGAGCTAACTATGGCTACACCTTC. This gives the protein CASSGANYGYTF.

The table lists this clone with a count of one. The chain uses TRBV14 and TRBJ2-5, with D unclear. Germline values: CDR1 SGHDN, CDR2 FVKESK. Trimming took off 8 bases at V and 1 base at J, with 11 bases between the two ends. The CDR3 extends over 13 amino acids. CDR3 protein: CASPNPIQETQYF. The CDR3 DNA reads TGTGCCAGCCCTAACCCAATCCAAGAGACCCAGTACTTC.